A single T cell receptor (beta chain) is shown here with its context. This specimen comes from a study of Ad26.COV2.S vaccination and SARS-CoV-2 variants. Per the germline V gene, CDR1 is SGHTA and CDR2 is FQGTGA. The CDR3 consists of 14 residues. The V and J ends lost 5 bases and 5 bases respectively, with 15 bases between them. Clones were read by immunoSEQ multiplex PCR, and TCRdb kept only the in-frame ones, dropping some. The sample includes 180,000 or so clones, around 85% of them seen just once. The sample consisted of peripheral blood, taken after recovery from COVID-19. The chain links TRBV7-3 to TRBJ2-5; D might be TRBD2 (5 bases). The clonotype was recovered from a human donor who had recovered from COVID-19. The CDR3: CASSLKVRGETQYF. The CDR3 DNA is TGTGCCAGCAGCCTCAAGGTCCGAGGGGAGACCCAGTACTTC.